This record covers a single TCR beta chain. With 0 bases removed from V and 4 bases from J, the gap between germline ends came to 25 bases. This CDR3 is 19 amino acids long. The germline gives CDR1 SGHRS, CDR2 YFSETQ. The protocol attached unique molecular identifiers to individual cDNA molecules. From the 5' RACE reads, TCRdb called clonotypes with MiXCR, one entry per CDR3 protein. The data show tens of thousands of distinct CDR3 sequences, less than 15% seen once. These data come from a study of early T cells in non-severe SARS-CoV-2 infection. Overall study context: Chains were unpaired, as sequencing was done on bulk RNA from unsorted whole blood.

The sequencing sample was made of whole blood. The chain has TRBV5-1 and TRBJ1-1; tentative D call: TRBD1 (5 bases). This TCR came from an adult who was a healthcare worker with PCR-confirmed SARS-CoV-2 infection or an uninfected control (not recorded which). The CDR3 is CASSLEGSTIGGTPTEAFF. CDR3 coding DNA: TGCGCCAGCAGCTTGGAGGGGTCAACCATTGGAGGGACTCCCACTGAAGCTTTCTTT.